One sample yielded the 27 T cell receptor beta chains listed below, sequenced in a study of blood T cell repertoires in COVID-19. Sequenced by immunoSEQ multiplex PCR; TCRdb stores in-frame clones only, minus some. This table holds about 140,000 clones, approximately 84% found once. Material: PBMCs or T cells enriched from blood (not recorded which). The receptors were sampled from a woman between 50 and 59 years old with acute COVID-19.

V usage is TRBV19 and J usage is TRBJ1-5; possible D gene TRBD1, 5 bases. Between the trimmed V and J ends, which lost 3 bases and 1 base, there was a span of 7 bases. Germline loops: CDR1 LNHDA, CDR2 SQIVND (reference sequence). The CDR3 extends over 14 amino acids. The CDR3 nucleotides are TGTGCCAGTAGTATTGCAGGGAGCAATCAGCCCCAGCATTTT. Residues: CASSIAGSNQPQHF.

The chain recombines TRBV7-8 with TRBJ2-7; 7 positions agree with TRBD1. J was trimmed by 2 bases and V by 5 bases; bases with no gene match: 9. This CDR3 has 15 residues. In germline, CDR1 is SGHVS, CDR2 FQNEAQ. The CDR3 bases are TGTGCCAGCAGCCCAAGATCCGGGACAGCCTACGAGCAGTACTTC. It specifies CASSPRSGTAYEQYF.

The chain has TRBV6-5 and TRBJ1-2; a possible D gene is TRBD1 (6 bases). There are 13 residues in the CDR3. Per the germline V gene, CDR1 is MNHEY and CDR2 is SVGAGI. V lost 6 bases and J lost 3, with 11 bases in between. The CDR3 DNA is TGTGCCAGCAGGCAGGGGACGGACTATGGCTACACCTTC. Translation gives CASRQGTDYGYTF.

The chain is built from TRBV7-2 and TRBJ2-3, with TRBD2 matching over 7 bases. CDR1 is SGHTA and CDR2 is FQGNSA in the germline V gene. V gave up 2 bases and J gave up 4 bases; unmatched junction bases: 6. This CDR3 contains 15 residues. In nucleotides, the CDR3 is TGTGCCAGCAGCTTAAATACCGCGGGAGCAGATACGCAGTATTTT. Its protein product is CASSLNTAGADTQYF.

The chain links TRBV15 to TRBJ1-1; a possible D gene is TRBD1 (5 bases). The length of the CDR3 is 13 residues. V gave up 4 bases and J gave up 6 bases, with 12 bases separating them. CDR1 is LNHNV, CDR2 YYDKDF, per germline (reference sequence). This CDR3 is CATSIQGIPEAFF. CDR3 nucleotides: TGTGCCACCAGCATTCAGGGTATCCCTGAAGCTTTCTTT.

The table lists this clone with a count of one. The rearrangement links TRBV2 to TRBJ1-1; 7 bases match TRBD1. This CDR3 spans 16 amino acids. Losses at the gene ends were 1 base for V and 1 base for J; bases not matched to a gene: 6. Germline V gene sequence: CDR1 SNHLY, CDR2 FYNNEI. CDR3 region: CASSEGEGAANTEAFF. Written as DNA, the CDR3 is TGTGCCAGCAGTGAAGGCGAGGGGGCCGCGAACACTGAAGCTTTCTTT.

This clone was picked up a small number of times. This rearrangement joins TRBV28 to TRBJ1-5; 7 bases fit TRBD1. The CDR3 consists of 14 residues. CDR1 and CDR2 (germline): MDHEN, SYDVKM. J lost 7 bases, V lost 2 bases, and 5 bases had no gene match. The CDR3 region is CASSLPQGYQPQHF. The CDR3 DNA sequence: TGTGCCAGCAGTTTACCACAGGGGTACCAGCCCCAGCATTTT.

The rearrangement uses TRBV7-9 and TRBJ2-1, with TRBD2 identical over 12 bases. The V segment lost 5 bases and the J segment 9 bases; nucleotides outside the gene matches: 8. Looked up from germline, CDR1 is SEHNR and CDR2 is FQNEAQ (reference sequence). The length of the CDR3 is 15 residues. The CDR3 sequence: CASSPRLAGEREQFF. The CDR3 DNA follows: TGTGCCAGCAGCCCCCGACTAGCGGGAGAACGTGAGCAGTTCTTC. The entire variable domain, with the rest obtained from reference TRBV7-9 and TRBJ2-1, is as follows: DTGVSQNPRHKITKRGQNVTFRCDPISEHNRLYWYRQTLGQGPEFLTYFQNEAQLEKSRLLSDRFSAERPKGSFSTLEIQRTEQGDSAMYLCASSPRLAGEREQFFGPGTRLTVL.

The chain combines TRBV14 with TRBJ2-1; D unresolved. The CDR3 runs to 14 residues. The germline gives CDR1 SGHDN, CDR2 FVKESK. Trimming removed 1 base at V and 7 bases at J, with 11 bases between. The CDR3 nucleotides are TGTGCCAGCAGCCAAGTTCGAACTACAAATGAGCAGTTCTTC. Its protein is CASSQVRTTNEQFF.

The J gene is TRBJ2-7, the V gene TRBV19; 8 bases are shared with TRBD1. The CDR3 sequence is 16 residues long. Germline trimming cut 1 base from V and 2 bases from J; bases unmatched to any gene: 7. The germline V gene encodes CDR1 LNHDA and CDR2 SQIVND (reference sequence). The CDR3 loop reads CASSIGGTGGAYEQYF. CDR3 nucleotide sequence: TGTGCCAGTAGTATAGGAGGGACAGGAGGCGCCTACGAGCAGTACTTC.

This chain uses TRBV2 with TRBJ2-3; D unresolved. The V gene's germline CDR1 is SNHLY and CDR2 FYNNEI. V lost 6 bases and J 2 bases, leaving 6 bases between the germline ends. The CDR3 spans 12 residues. CDR3 nucleotide sequence: TGTGCCAGCAGCTATGTCACAGATACGCAGTATTTT. It codes for CASSYVTDTQYF.

This clone was picked up one time. J is TRBJ2-2 and V is TRBV5-1, with 11 bases lining up with TRBD2. J lost 1 base, V lost 0 bases, and 2 bases had no gene match. The CDR3 length is 17 residues. CDR1 and CDR2 from the germline V gene are SGHRS and YFSETQ. The CDR3 loop reads CASSLGTSGRNTGELFF. CDR3 nucleotide sequence: TGCGCCAGCAGCTTGGGGACTAGCGGGCGGAACACCGGGGAGCTGTTTTTT. The whole variable domain, filled in from reference TRBV5-1 and TRBJ2-2, reads KAGVTQTPRYLIKTRGQQVTLSCSPISGHRSVSWYQQTPGQGLQFLFEYFSETQRNKGNFPGRFSGRQFSNSRSEMNVSTLELGDSALYLCASSLGTSGRNTGELFFGEGSRLTVL.

The chain employs TRBV7-2 and TRBJ2-1; 15 positions match TRBD2. Per germline, CDR1 SGHTA and CDR2 FQGNSA. The CDR3 is 15 residues long. The trim removed 4 bases at V and 9 bases at J, leaving 4 bases unmatched. The CDR3 sequence is CASSSGLAGGSEQFF. CDR3 coding DNA: TGTGCCAGCAGCTCGGGACTAGCGGGAGGAAGTGAGCAGTTCTTC.

The chain links TRBV11-2 to TRBJ2-7; weak D call: TRBD2 (6 bases). V lost 2 bases, J lost 3 bases, and 8 bases lay in between. The CDR3 covers 13 residues. Germline CDR1 SGHAT, CDR2 FQNNGV. CDR3 region: CASSLSGYYEQYF. The CDR3 DNA reads TGTGCCAGCAGCTTAAGCGGGTACTACGAGCAGTACTTC. Complete variable domain (other parts from reference TRBV11-2 and TRBJ2-7): EAGVAQSPRYKIIEKRQSVAFWCNPISGHATLYWYQQILGQGPKLLIQFQNNGVVDDSQLPKDRFSAERLKGVDSTLKIQPAKLEDSAVYLCASSLSGYYEQYFGPGTRLTVT.

The chain employs TRBV6-2 or TRBV6-3 and TRBJ2-1; 11 nucleotides line up with TRBD2. This CDR3 has 16 amino acids. CDR1 is MNHEY, CDR2 SVGEGT, per germline. The J segment lost 6 bases and the V segment lost 5 bases, leaving 9 bases of the junction unmatched. The chain's CDR3 is CASSNIAGGPSNEQFF. The CDR3 DNA is TGTGCCAGCAGTAACATAGCGGGAGGGCCCAGCAATGAGCAGTTCTTC.

The chain combines TRBV3-1 (or the pseudogene TRBV3-2) with TRBJ1-1, with TRBD1 as a possible D gene (5 bases). The V end was cut by 2 bases, the J end by 6 bases, with 10 bases between. Germline CDR1 reads LGHDT; CDR2 reads YNNKEL (reference sequence). The CDR3 contains 13 residues. The DNA of the CDR3 is TGTGCCAGCAGCCAAAGGGGATCCGCTGAAGCTTTCTTT. It encodes CASSQRGSAEAFF.

For the CDR3, the DNA is TGCGCCAGCAGCGACCGGGGGACAGGGGTGAACACTGAAGCTTTCTTT. It specifies CASSDRGTGVNTEAFF. The rearrangement links TRBV5-1 to TRBJ1-1; 10 bases match TRBD1. The V gene end was trimmed by 4 bases and the J gene end by 0 bases; junction bases not matched to a gene: 6. The CDR3 has 16 residues. Germline lookup yields CDR1 SGHRS and CDR2 YFSETQ.

Turning to this clone: The same CDR3 arises from other DNA sequences in this sample as well. The rearrangement links TRBV12-5 to TRBJ2-1, with 8 bases lining up with TRBD2. The CDR3 is made up of 15 amino acids. The J segment lost 3 bases and the V segment lost 2 bases, leaving 3 bases of the junction unmatched. Germline V gene sequence: CDR1 LGHNT, CDR2 FRNRAP. The CDR3 DNA is TGTGCTAGTGGTTTGATCAGCGGGAGCTACAATGAGCAGTTCTTC. As protein: CASGLISGSYNEQFF.

This rearrangement joins TRBV11-3 to TRBJ2-3, with D perhaps matching TRBD2 (5 bases). The CDR3 length is 17 residues. V lost 3 bases, J lost 5 bases, and 21 bases lay in between. Per the germline V gene, CDR1 is SGHNT and CDR2 is YENEEA. The CDR3 is CASSFPPAGGPLDTQYF. Written as DNA, the CDR3 is TGTGCCAGCAGCTTTCCCCCGGCGGGTGGCCCTTTAGATACGCAGTATTTT. Full variable domain (outside the CDR3, taken from reference TRBV11-3 and TRBJ2-3): EAGVVQSPRYKIIEKKQPVAFWCNPISGHNTLYWYLQNLGQGPELLIRYENEEAVDDSQLPKDRFSAERLKGVDSTLKIQPAELGDSAVYLCASSFPPAGGPLDTQYFGPGTRLTVL.

The chain uses TRBV19 and TRBJ2-5, with 12 nucleotides matching TRBD2. V was pared by 4 bases and J by 2 bases, with 5 bases of the junction left unmatched. The germline gives CDR1 LNHDA, CDR2 SQIVND (reference sequence). The CDR3 runs 16 residues. This chain's CDR3 is CASSKGLAGLQETQYF. The CDR3 nucleotides are TGTGCCAGTAGTAAGGGACTAGCGGGTTTACAAGAGACCCAGTACTTC. The full variable domain, its missing parts supplied by reference TRBV19 and TRBJ2-5, is DGGITQSPKYLFRKEGQNVTLSCEQNLNHDAMYWYRQDPGQGLRLIYYSQIVNDFQKGDIAEGYSVSREKKESFPLTVTSAQKNPTAFYLCASSKGLAGLQETQYFGPGTRLLVL.

The chain has TRBV7-8 and TRBJ2-1; D not resolved. Germline values: CDR1 SGHVS, CDR2 FQNEAQ. Trimming removed 5 bases from V and 7 bases from J, with 15 bases in between. CDR3 length equals 14 residues. CDR3 region: CASSPPPLINEQFF. The CDR3 coding sequence is TGTGCCAGCAGCCCACCCCCACTCATTAATGAGCAGTTCTTC.

The V gene is TRBV6-6, the J gene TRBJ1-1; maybe TRBD1 (6 bases). The CDR3 extends over 14 amino acids. Germline V gene sequence: CDR1 MNHNY, CDR2 SVGAGI (reference sequence). V was shortened by 2 bases and J by 5 bases, with 12 bases between the two germline ends. CDR3 coding DNA: TGTGCCAGCAGTTACAGTGCAGGGGAAACTGAAGCTTTCTTT. This translates into CASSYSAGETEAFF.

The V gene is TRBV7-6, the J gene TRBJ2-1, with 7 nucleotides matching TRBD2. CDR1 is SGHVS, CDR2 FNYEAQ, per germline. With 1 base clipped from V and 0 bases from J, the junction kept 3 bases outside the gene matches. The CDR3 consists of 16 residues. CDR3 nucleotides: TGTGCCAGCAGCTTAGGCGGGAGAAGCTCCTACAATGAGCAGTTCTTC. Protein: CASSLGGRSSYNEQFF.

The V call is TRBV2, the J call TRBJ1-6; possible D gene TRBD1, 6 bases. There are 14 residues in the CDR3. CDR1 is SNHLY and CDR2 is FYNNEI in the germline V gene. Deletions cut 2 bases from V and 7 bases from J, with 9 bases between. CDR3 bases: TGTGCCAGCAGTGAATACAGGGTCAATTCACCCCTCCACTTT. Its translation: CASSEYRVNSPLHF.

This chain uses TRBV7-9 with TRBJ1-1, with a possible D match to TRBD1 (5 bases). The CDR3 is 15 amino acids. Per germline, CDR1 SEHNR and CDR2 FQNEAQ (reference sequence). The V end lost 5 bases, the J end lost 2 bases, and 15 bases lay between the germline ends. The CDR3 region has the DNA TGTGCCAGCAGCCCCCAGGCGGGGGTCAACACTGAAGCTTTCTTT. Encoded protein: CASSPQAGVNTEAFF.

The chain employs TRBV11-3 and TRBJ2-2; 9 bases are shared with TRBD1. The CDR3 is made up of 18 amino acids. In germline, CDR1 is SGHNT, CDR2 YENEEA. V trimming: 6 bases; J trimming: 3 bases; junction bases outside the gene matches: 14. The chain's CDR3 is CASSSNPGQGTHTGELFF. Written as DNA, the CDR3 is TGTGCCAGCAGTTCGAACCCGGGACAGGGAACGCACACCGGGGAGCTGTTTTTT.

The V call is TRBV2, the J call TRBJ2-3; 8 nucleotides line up with TRBD2. Germline assignment: CDR1 SNHLY and CDR2 FYNNEI. There are 14 residues in the CDR3. The V gene end was trimmed by 11 bases and the J gene end by 4 bases; junction bases not matched to a gene: 11. This chain's CDR3 is CASQAQRESDTQYF. The DNA of the CDR3 is TGTGCCTCCCAAGCTCAGCGGGAGTCAGATACGCAGTATTTT.